These 24 T cell receptor beta chains came from one sample sequenced in a study of OX40 agonist ivuxolimab in advanced cancers. The library relied on the immunoSEQ multiplex PCR assay. Drawn from immuneACCESS, this table holds only the in-frame rearrangements with V and J called that TCRdb kept. Clones are partly lost; checked studies trace under half to an unresolved V gene and leave the rest unexplained. The sample profile shows about 70,000 clones; around 90% of them were found once. The biggest ten clones account for about 2.2% of the sample. Sequenced material: CD4+ or CD8+ T cells sorted from blood, taken in a trial of the OX40 agonist ivuxolimab. All receptors derive from an adult with an advanced solid tumor such as melanoma, head and neck, liver or kidney cancer.

The J gene is TRBJ2-1, the V gene TRBV6-6; 11 positions agree with TRBD2. Germline-derived CDR1 and CDR2 are MNHNY and SVGAGI (reference sequence). The CDR3 is 13 amino acids. The J segment lost 8 bases and the V segment lost 10 bases, leaving 7 bases of the junction unmatched. CDR3 coding DNA: TGTGCCACCAATAGCGGGGGGGAGGATGAGCAGTTCTTC. Protein: CATNSGGEDEQFF.

The chain joins TRBV19 to TRBJ1-5; 8 nucleotides match TRBD1. This CDR3 comprises 13 residues. CDR1 LNHDA and CDR2 SQIVND come from the germline V gene (reference sequence). V trimming: 7 bases; J trimming: 6 bases; junction bases outside the gene matches: 5. The CDR3 region has the DNA TGTGCCAGTAACACAGGGGGTATTCAGCCCCAGCATTTT. Its translation is CASNTGGIQPQHF. The entire variable domain, with the rest obtained from reference TRBV19 and TRBJ1-5, is as follows: DGGITQSPKYLFRKEGQNVTLSCEQNLNHDAMYWYRQDPGQGLRLIYYSQIVNDFQKGDIAEGYSVSREKKESFPLTVTSAQKNPTAFYLCASNTGGIQPQHFGDGTRLSIL.

CDR3 in DNA: TGTGCCAGCAGCCAAGTGTCGGGGACTGGGGCCAACGTCCTGACTTTC. It codes for CASSQVSGTGANVLTF. The chain employs TRBV4-2 and TRBJ2-6; tentative D call: TRBD2 (5 bases). With 1 base removed from V and 2 bases from J, the gap between germline ends came to 9 bases. The CDR3 is 16 residues long. Germline V gene sequence: CDR1 LGHNA, CDR2 YNFKEQ.

The chain couples TRBV5-3 to TRBJ2-7; unclear D gene. TRBV5-3 is identified as an open reading frame with a role that is uncertain. This CDR3 contains 15 residues. V gave up 1 base and J gave up 5 bases, with 16 bases separating them. The CDR3 loop reads CARSLKSVSRHEQYF. CDR3 DNA: TGTGCCAGAAGCTTGAAGTCTGTTAGTCGGCACGAGCAGTACTTC.

The CDR3 DNA reads TGTGCCAGCAGCCCCAATAGCGCAGGGTCTTTAAATGAGCAGTTCTTC. Translated: CASSPNSAGSLNEQFF. The chain combines TRBV7-3 with TRBJ2-1; D possibly matches TRBD1 or TRBD2 (5 bases each). Germline V lookup: CDR1 SGHTA, CDR2 FQGTGA. The CDR3 loop spans 16 amino acids. The V end lost 5 bases, the J end lost 7 bases, and 21 bases lay between the germline ends.

The V gene is TRBV18, the J gene TRBJ2-1, with 12 nucleotides matching TRBD1. The V gene end was trimmed by 2 bases and the J gene end by 8 bases; junction bases not matched to a gene: 10. The CDR3 extends over 17 amino acids. CDR1 and CDR2 (germline): KGHSH, LQKENI. CDR3 sequence: CASSPEGPGQGADEQFF. The CDR3 DNA reads TGTGCCAGCTCACCAGAAGGCCCGGGACAGGGGGCCGATGAGCAGTTCTTC.

The V gene is TRBV11-2, the J gene TRBJ1-1; a weak D match, TRBD1 (5 bases). CDR3 length: 14 residues. The ends were cut back, 3 bases at V and 3 bases at J, with 11 bases in the middle. Germline CDR1 is SGHAT and CDR2 is FQNNGV. In DNA, the CDR3 is TGTGCCAGCAGCTTCGTAAGGGGCCACACTGAAGCTTTCTTT. This codes for CASSFVRGHTEAFF.

V is TRBV7-6 and J is TRBJ1-2, with TRBD1 identical over 8 bases. The V and J ends lost 5 bases and 0 bases, in that order; junction bases with no gene match: 2. Per the germline V gene, CDR1 is SGHVS and CDR2 is FNYEAQ. This CDR3 contains 14 residues. CDR3 sequence reads: CASSPDRANYGYTF. CDR3 nucleotides: TGTGCCAGCAGCCCGGACAGGGCTAACTATGGCTACACCTTC.

V and J are TRBV5-1 and TRBJ1-5, with 9 bases lining up with TRBD1. The CDR3 loop spans 13 amino acids. The ends lost 4 bases at V and 7 bases at J; junction bases unmatched: 3. Germline V CDR1 and CDR2: SGHRS, YFSETQ. CDR3 loop: CASSRTGEQPQHF. CDR3 nucleotide sequence: TGCGCCAGCAGCCGGACAGGGGAGCAGCCCCAGCATTTT.

This clone was seen a handful of times. The chain recombines TRBV18 with TRBJ2-2, with 9 bases aligning to TRBD1. The V gene end was trimmed by 3 bases and the J gene end by 2 bases; junction bases not matched to a gene: 10. Germline assignment: CDR1 KGHSH and CDR2 LQKENI. The CDR3 is made up of 18 amino acids. The CDR3 spells CASSPLAPTGGNTGELFF. The CDR3 region has the DNA TGTGCCAGCTCACCCCTGGCCCCGACAGGGGGAAACACCGGGGAGCTGTTTTTT. The complete variable domain, with remaining parts taken from reference TRBV18 and TRBJ2-2, reads NAGVMQNPRHLVRRRGQEARLRCSPMKGHSHVYWYRQLPEEGLKFMVYLQKENIIDESGMPKERFSAEFPKEGPSILRIQQVVRGDSAAYFCASSPLAPTGGNTGELFFGEGSRLTVL.

This clone has more than one count but fewer than ten. The chain is built from TRBV7-9 and TRBJ1-5; D uncertain. The germline gives CDR1 SEHNR, CDR2 FQNEAQ (reference sequence). The CDR3 is made up of 13 amino acids. Trimming pared 3 bases from V and 7 bases from J, leaving 10 bases between. CDR3 DNA: TGTGCCAGCAGCTTGGGAGGTCCCCAGCCCCAGCATTTT. Protein: CASSLGGPQPQHF.

The gene calls are TRBV5-8 and TRBJ2-5, with 7 positions matching TRBD1. Germline CDR1 SGHTS, CDR2 YDEGEE. V lost 4 bases to trimming and J lost 5 bases; unmatched junction nucleotides: 11. The CDR3 is 15 amino acids. The DNA for the CDR3 is TGTGCCAGCAGCAGGTCGCAGACAGGGCGGGAGACCCAGTACTTC. Its translation is CASSRSQTGRETQYF.

The chain couples TRBV29-1 to TRBJ2-5; D gene uncertain. Trimming removed 7 bases from V and 0 bases from J, with 12 bases in between. The germline V gene has CDR1 SQVTM and CDR2 ANQGSEA. This CDR3 spans 13 amino acids. The CDR3 sequence is CSGRDAYQETQYF. CDR3 coding DNA: TGCAGCGGGAGAGACGCGTACCAAGAGACCCAGTACTTC.

The chain is built from TRBV29-1 and TRBJ2-2, with D hard to call. CDR3 length: 14 residues. Germline-derived CDR1 and CDR2 are SQVTM and ANQGSEA. The CDR3 DNA sequence: TGCAGTGCCTCCGGGTCCGGCCCCACCGGGGAGCTGTTTTTT. Translation gives CSASGSGPTGELFF.

The chain links TRBV12-5 to TRBJ2-5, with D hard to call. This CDR3 region has 14 residues. The germline CDR1 and CDR2 sequences are LGHNT and FRNRAP. Trimming stripped 5 bases from V and 5 bases from J, with 15 bases between. The CDR3 region has the DNA TGTGCTAGTGGTGGGCCCACTTACGGGGAGACCCAGTACTTC. Translating gives CASGGPTYGETQYF.

The rearrangement uses TRBV19 and TRBJ2-4; 7 nucleotides align to TRBD1. CDR1 and CDR2 (germline): LNHDA, SQIVND (reference sequence). The CDR3 sequence is 15 residues long. The V segment lost 4 bases and the J segment 0 bases; nucleotides outside the gene matches: 3. CDR3 nucleotides: TGTGCCAGTAGTAGAGAGGGGGCAGCCAAAAACATTCAGTACTTC. Translated, it gives CASSREGAAKNIQYF. Full variable domain (outside the CDR3, taken from reference TRBV19 and TRBJ2-4): DGGITQSPKYLFRKEGQNVTLSCEQNLNHDAMYWYRQDPGQGLRLIYYSQIVNDFQKGDIAEGYSVSREKKESFPLTVTSAQKNPTAFYLCASSREGAAKNIQYFGAGTRLSVL.

The V call is TRBV27, the J call TRBJ2-2; 11 bases agree with TRBD1. V trimming: 6 bases; J trimming: 4 bases; junction bases outside the gene matches: 4. The germline V gene has CDR1 MNHEY and CDR2 SMNVEV (reference sequence). The CDR3 has 15 residues. The CDR3: CASRAGTGGTGELFF. The DNA of the CDR3 is TGTGCCAGCAGGGCCGGGACAGGGGGCACCGGGGAGCTGTTTTTT.

The rearrangement links TRBV9 to TRBJ2-5, with D unclear. The CDR3 runs to 15 residues. Germline assignment: CDR1 SGDLS and CDR2 YYNGEE. The V end lost 0 bases, the J end lost 2 bases, and 11 bases lay between the germline ends. The CDR3 region is CASSVAPADQETQYF. Written as DNA, the CDR3 is TGTGCCAGCAGCGTAGCTCCGGCGGATCAAGAGACCCAGTACTTC.

The chain recombines TRBV2 with TRBJ1-5, with a possible D match to TRBD1 (5 bases). The V and J ends lost 6 bases and 2 bases respectively, with 8 bases between them. This CDR3 contains 13 residues. Per germline, CDR1 SNHLY and CDR2 FYNNEI. The CDR3 protein is CASSRGGNQPQHF. The DNA of the CDR3 is TGTGCCAGCAGCAGAGGGGGCAATCAGCCCCAGCATTTT.

The CDR3 coding sequence is TGTGCCAGTGCGGTCCGGACAGGGGGTTCCTACGAGCAGTACTTC. Amino acids: CASAVRTGGSYEQYF. The chain links TRBV19 to TRBJ2-7, with 10 bases fitting TRBD1. V trimming: 8 bases; J trimming: 1 base; junction bases outside the gene matches: 8. CDR1 is LNHDA, CDR2 SQIVND, per germline (reference sequence). The CDR3 is made up of 15 amino acids. Filled out from reference TRBV19 and TRBJ2-7, the complete variable domain reads DGGITQSPKYLFRKEGQNVTLSCEQNLNHDAMYWYRQDPGQGLRLIYYSQIVNDFQKGDIAEGYSVSREKKESFPLTVTSAQKNPTAFYLCASAVRTGGSYEQYFGPGTRLTVT.

J is TRBJ2-3 and V is TRBV5-1; 12 bases line up with TRBD2. The junction had 2 bases not matched to a gene; V was cut back by 0 bases and J by 3 bases. The germline CDR1 and CDR2 sequences are SGHRS and YFSETQ. The CDR3 consists of 16 residues. CDR3 in DNA: TGCGCCAGCAGCTTGGATGGACTAGCGGGGACAGATACGCAGTATTTT. The encoded protein is CASSLDGLAGTDTQYF.

The V call is TRBV7-2, the J call TRBJ2-3; D not resolved. This CDR3 is built from 15 residues. The ends were cut back, 5 bases at V and 2 bases at J, with 14 bases in the middle. In germline, CDR1 is SGHTA, CDR2 FQGNSA. The CDR3 nucleotides are TGTGCCAGCAGCCCAAGTCCCCAGCTCACAGATACGCAGTATTTT. Protein sequence: CASSPSPQLTDTQYF.

The rearrangement links TRBV28 to TRBJ2-2; D call uncertain. CDR1 and CDR2 from the germline V gene are MDHEN and SYDVKM. Trimming removed 6 bases at V and 4 bases at J, with 6 bases between. CDR3 length: 12 amino acids. The DNA of the CDR3 is TGTGCCAGCAGGAGGATCACCGGGGAGCTGTTTTTT. Encoded protein: CASRRITGELFF. Looking up the rest from reference TRBV28 and TRBJ2-2 gives the full variable domain: DVKVTQSSRYLVKRTGEKVFLECVQDMDHENMFWYRQDPGLGLRLIYFSYDVKMKEKGDIPEGYSVSREKKERFSLILESASTNQTSMYLCASRRITGELFFGEGSRLTVL.

This sequence joins TRBV6-5 and TRBJ2-7; the match to TRBD1 covers 12 bases. This CDR3 is built from 14 residues. V was clipped by 5 bases and J by 5 bases; unmatched bases: 4. CDR1 is MNHEY, CDR2 SVGAGI, per germline. CDR3 coding DNA: TGTGCCAGCAGTCCCGGGACAGGGGGCGACGAGCAGTACTTC. It translates to CASSPGTGGDEQYF.